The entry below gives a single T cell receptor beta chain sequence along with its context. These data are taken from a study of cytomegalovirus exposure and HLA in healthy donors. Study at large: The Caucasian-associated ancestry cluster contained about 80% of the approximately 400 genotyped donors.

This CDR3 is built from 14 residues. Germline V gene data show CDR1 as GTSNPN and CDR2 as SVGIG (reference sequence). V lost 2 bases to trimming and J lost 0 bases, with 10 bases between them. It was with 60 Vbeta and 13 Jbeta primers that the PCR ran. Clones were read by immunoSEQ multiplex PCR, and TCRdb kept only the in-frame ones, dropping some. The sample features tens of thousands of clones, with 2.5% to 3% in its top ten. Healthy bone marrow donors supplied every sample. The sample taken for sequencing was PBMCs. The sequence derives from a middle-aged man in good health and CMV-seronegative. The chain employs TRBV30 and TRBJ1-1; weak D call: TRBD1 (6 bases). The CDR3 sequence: CAWSTGQLNTEAFF. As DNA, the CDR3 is TGTGCCTGGAGTACCGGACAGCTGAACACTGAAGCTTTCTTT.